Each of the 30 T cell receptor beta chains below was sequenced from the same sample in a study of blood T cell repertoires in COVID-19 (dated by TCRdb to about 2020). Library preparation employed the immunoSEQ multiplex PCR assay. TCRdb carries this immuneACCESS record with in-frame sequences only. Its versions omit some clonotypes, under half of them owing to an unresolved V gene in the studies checked, with the rest unexplained. The sample table lists 250,000 to 400,000 clones, roughly 88% of them with a count of one. Under 3% of the sample is in the top ten clones. Sequencing input: peripheral blood. The receptors derive from a woman aged 25 to 39 with COVID-19, enrolled during active disease.

The V call is TRBV6-5, the J call TRBJ2-3; D is possibly TRBD1 (7 bases). The CDR3 is made up of 15 amino acids. CDR1 and CDR2 (germline): MNHEY, SVGAGI. V was pared by 5 bases and J by 4 bases, with 16 bases between. The CDR3 here is CASSIDQGGPDTQYF. The CDR3, as DNA: TGTGCCAGCAGTATTGATCAGGGGGGCCCAGATACGCAGTATTTT.

V usage is TRBV30 and J usage is TRBJ1-2, with D maybe TRBD1 (6 bases). Germline CDR1 reads GTSNPN; CDR2 reads SVGIG (reference sequence). The CDR3 loop spans 17 amino acids. Trimming removed 1 base at V and 6 bases at J, with 24 bases between. The CDR3 nucleotides are TGTGCCTGGAGTGCAATACAGGGATCGGTGGACTTGGATGGCTACACCTTC. Its protein is CAWSAIQGSVDLDGYTF.

This rearrangement joins TRBV6-1 to TRBJ1-6; TRBD1 is a possible D gene (6 bases). Trimming removed 5 bases from V and 6 bases from J, with 11 bases in between. This CDR3 region has 14 residues. CDR1 is MNHNS, CDR2 SASEGT, per germline. Here the CDR3 reads CASSHGQLNSPLHF. CDR3 nucleotides: TGTGCCAGCAGTCACGGACAGCTTAATTCACCCCTCCACTTT.

This clone occurred once. The chain links TRBV19 to TRBJ2-1; 9 positions match TRBD1. This CDR3 contains 16 residues. Germline-derived CDR1 and CDR2 are LNHDA and SQIVND (reference sequence). V trimming: 2 bases; J trimming: 3 bases; junction bases outside the gene matches: 5. The chain's CDR3 is CASSIRQGGLYNEQFF. The DNA for the CDR3 is TGTGCCAGTAGTATAAGACAGGGGGGCCTCTACAATGAGCAGTTCTTC.

This chain joins TRBV19 and TRBJ2-3; no definite D call. Germline V gene lookup returns CDR1 LNHDA and CDR2 SQIVND (reference sequence). This CDR3 contains 12 residues. V was cut by 1 base and J by 5 bases, with 4 bases left in between. The CDR3 region is CASSIGRDTQYF. CDR3 DNA sequence: TGTGCCAGTAGTATAGGGAGAGATACGCAGTATTTT. Full variable domain (outside the CDR3, taken from reference TRBV19 and TRBJ2-3): DGGITQSPKYLFRKEGQNVTLSCEQNLNHDAMYWYRQDPGQGLRLIYYSQIVNDFQKGDIAEGYSVSREKKESFPLTVTSAQKNPTAFYLCASSIGRDTQYFGPGTRLTVL.

The V gene is TRBV2, the J gene TRBJ1-5; a possible D gene is TRBD1 (5 bases). The CDR3 length is 14 residues. Germline loops: CDR1 SNHLY, CDR2 FYNNEI. Trimming removed 7 bases at V and 2 bases at J, with 12 bases between. DNA for the CDR3: TGTGCCAGCAAGGGCAGGGATGGCAATCAGCCCCAGCATTTT. This codes for CASKGRDGNQPQHF.

CDR3 sequence (DNA): TGTGCCAGCACCTCAGGGTCGTTCCCTGAAGCTTTCTTT. Translating gives CASTSGSFPEAFF. The chain uses TRBV6-6 and TRBJ1-1; TRBD1 is a possible D gene (5 bases). The CDR3 extends over 13 amino acids. The V end lost 7 bases, the J end lost 6 bases, and 15 bases lay between the germline ends. The germline CDR1 and CDR2 sequences are MNHNY and SVGAGI (reference sequence).

This rearrangement joins TRBV28 to TRBJ2-3; 9 bases are a match to TRBD2. Trimming removed 8 bases from V and 14 bases from J; junction bases left unmatched: 11. This CDR3 has 12 amino acids. Germline CDR1 reads MDHEN; CDR2 reads SYDVKM. CDR3 loop: CASGGSGTSLYF. Here the CDR3 DNA reads TGTGCCAGCGGGGGCTCCGGGACTAGCCTGTATTTT. The entire variable domain, with the rest obtained from reference TRBV28 and TRBJ2-3, is as follows: DVKVTQSSRYLVKRTGEKVFLECVQDMDHENMFWYRQDPGLGLRLIYFSYDVKMKEKGDIPEGYSVSREKKERFSLILESASTNQTSMYLCASGGSGTSLYFGPGTRLTVL.

This clone was counted once. This chain uses TRBV29-1 with TRBJ1-2, with TRBD1 as a possible D gene (5 bases). Germline values: CDR1 SQVTM, CDR2 ANQGSEA. V lost 7 bases to trimming and J lost 5 bases, with 14 bases between them. The CDR3 consists of 12 residues. The CDR3 sequence is CSAAGPLYGYTF. Written as DNA, the CDR3 is TGCAGCGCGGCAGGGCCTCTTTATGGCTACACCTTC. Looking up the rest from reference TRBV29-1 and TRBJ1-2 gives the full variable domain: SAVISQKPSRDICQRGTSLTIQCQVDSQVTMMFWYRQQPGQSLTLIATANQGSEATYESGFVIDKFPISRPNLTFSTLTVSNMSPEDSSIYLCSAAGPLYGYTFGSGTRLTVV.

V is TRBV11-2 and J is TRBJ1-1; D unclear. Germline CDR1 SGHAT, CDR2 FQNNGV. The germline V and J ends were trimmed by 5 bases and 6 bases, with 10 bases remaining between them. The CDR3 runs to 12 residues. In DNA form, the CDR3 reads TGTGCCAGCAGCGTTCTGAGGGCTGAAGCTTTCTTT. Its translation is CASSVLRAEAFF.

The chain recombines TRBV7-6 with TRBJ2-3, with a weak D call TRBD2 (6 bases). The V and J ends lost 1 base and 2 bases respectively, with 13 bases between them. Germline CDR1 and CDR2: SGHVS and FNYEAQ. The CDR3 is 16 amino acids. CDR3 coding DNA: TGTGCCAGCAGCTTAGTGTCCGGGAGAGACACAGATACGCAGTATTTT. Protein sequence: CASSLVSGRDTDTQYF.

V and J are TRBV19 and TRBJ1-1, with 8 positions matching TRBD1. In germline, CDR1 is LNHDA, CDR2 SQIVND (reference sequence). After removal of 11 bases from V and 2 bases from J, the junction contained 10 bases not matched to a gene. The CDR3 extends over 14 amino acids. The DNA of the CDR3 is TGTGCCGCAGGACAGGGAGGTTCCAACACTGAAGCTTTCTTT. Its translation: CAAGQGGSNTEAFF.

The chain couples TRBV7-9 to TRBJ1-4; the D is unclear. This CDR3 has 14 residues. Trimming shortened V by 5 bases and J by 6 bases, and 13 bases separated the two germline ends. Germline-derived CDR1 and CDR2 are SEHNR and FQNEAQ (reference sequence). In DNA form, the CDR3 reads TGTGCCAGCAGCCATGACACCTCAGATGAAAAACTGTTTTTT. Its protein product is CASSHDTSDEKLFF.

This chain connects TRBV19 to TRBJ2-1; TRBD2 agrees at 8 bases. The V and J ends lost 9 bases and 10 bases, in that order; junction bases with no gene match: 5. Germline V gene sequence: CDR1 LNHDA, CDR2 SQIVND (reference sequence). CDR3 length: 11 amino acids. This CDR3 reads CASAQREEQFF. CDR3 coding DNA: TGTGCCAGCGCACAGCGGGAGGAGCAGTTCTTC.

The gene calls are TRBV6-5 and TRBJ2-5; 7 positions match TRBD1. Per germline, CDR1 MNHEY and CDR2 SVGAGI. This CDR3 has 14 amino acids. Trimming at V came to 8 bases and at J to 4 bases, leaving 10 bases not matched to a gene. DNA for the CDR3: TGTGCCAGCCGGATTACAGGGGCCCCAGAGACCCAGTACTTC. Its translation: CASRITGAPETQYF.

The rearrangement links TRBV5-8 to TRBJ2-3; 15 nucleotides agree with TRBD2. This CDR3 region has 17 residues. Germline V gives CDR1 SGHTS, CDR2 YDEGEE. The V gene end was trimmed by 4 bases and the J gene end by 2 bases; junction bases not matched to a gene: 5. The CDR3: CASSPGTSGRPTDTQYF. DNA of the CDR3: TGTGCCAGCAGCCCTGGGACTAGCGGGAGGCCCACAGATACGCAGTATTTT.

This clone turned up a few times. The chain is built from TRBV11-2 and TRBJ2-1, with 10 bases that match TRBD1. CDR1 is SGHAT, CDR2 FQNNGV, per germline. CDR3 length: 15 amino acids. V was pared by 4 bases and J by 4 bases, with 4 bases of the junction left unmatched. CDR3 amino acids: CASSSEGQGYNEQFF. Here the CDR3 DNA reads TGTGCCAGCAGCTCCGAGGGACAGGGGTACAATGAGCAGTTCTTC.

The gene calls are TRBV7-9 and TRBJ2-7; 7 bases line up with TRBD1. Germline V CDR1 and CDR2: SEHNR, FQNEAQ (reference sequence). CDR3 length equals 12 residues. Trimming removed 5 bases from V and 6 bases from J; junction bases left unmatched: 4. CDR3 sequence (DNA): TGTGCCAGCAGCGAGGGGGCCGCCGAGCAGTACTTC. Translation: CASSEGAAEQYF. Together with reference TRBV7-9 and TRBJ2-7, the CDR3 gives the full variable domain: DTGVSQNPRHKITKRGQNVTFRCDPISEHNRLYWYRQTLGQGPEFLTYFQNEAQLEKSRLLSDRFSAERPKGSFSTLEIQRTEQGDSAMYLCASSEGAAEQYFGPGTRLTVT.

This chain links TRBV27 with TRBJ2-1; perhaps TRBD2 as D (6 bases). V lost 1 base to trimming and J lost 3 bases, with 13 bases between them. This CDR3 is built from 16 residues. Looked up from germline, CDR1 is MNHEY and CDR2 is SMNVEV (reference sequence). CDR3 residues: CASSLYLGSGYNEQFF. CDR3 sequence (DNA): TGTGCCAGCAGTTTATATCTCGGGAGTGGCTACAATGAGCAGTTCTTC.

The CDR3 region has the DNA TGTGCCAGCAGAGGAAGCGGGACAGGGACTGAAGCTTTCTTT. Its translation: CASRGSGTGTEAFF. The chain joins TRBV6-5 to TRBJ1-1; 9 bases align to TRBD1. The CDR3 is 14 amino acids. The trim removed 6 bases at V and 5 bases at J, leaving 7 bases unmatched. The germline gives CDR1 MNHEY, CDR2 SVGAGI.

This clone was seen just once. The chain combines TRBV24-1 with TRBJ2-3; TRBD2 matches 7 bases. The J segment lost 0 bases and the V segment lost 1 base, leaving 3 bases of the junction unmatched. The CDR3 is 16 residues long. In germline, CDR1 is KGHDR, CDR2 SFDVKD. CDR3 nucleotides: TGTGCCACCAGTGATTTAGCCGGGGGGAGCACAGATACGCAGTATTTT. Translating it yields CATSDLAGGSTDTQYF.

The chain employs TRBV14 and TRBJ2-7; unclear D gene. V lost 0 bases and J 2 bases, leaving 8 bases between the germline ends. The CDR3 has 14 residues. CDR1 and CDR2 from the germline V gene are SGHDN and FVKESK. The CDR3: CASSQEGRPYEQYF. The CDR3 coding sequence is TGTGCCAGCAGCCAAGAAGGCAGGCCCTACGAGCAGTACTTC.

The chain combines TRBV19 with TRBJ1-2; no clear D gene. This CDR3 region has 15 residues. The germline CDR1 and CDR2 sequences are LNHDA and SQIVND (reference sequence). Trimming shortened V by 0 bases and J by 2 bases, and 10 bases separated the two germline ends. The CDR3 DNA reads as TGTGCCAGTAGTATAGAGAGAGGAGCCAACTATGGCTACACCTTC. The encoded protein is CASSIERGANYGYTF.

The chain carries TRBV19 and TRBJ1-5; perhaps TRBD1 as D (5 bases). The CDR3 runs 16 residues. V gave up 3 bases and J gave up 4 bases, with 16 bases separating them. The germline CDR1 and CDR2 sequences are LNHDA and SQIVND (reference sequence). CDR3 loop: CASSITGRAANQPQHF. CDR3 sequence (DNA): TGTGCCAGTAGTATTACCGGCAGGGCGGCTAATCAGCCCCAGCATTTT.

V usage is TRBV5-1 and J usage is TRBJ1-5, with a possible D match to TRBD1 (6 bases). Trimming took 0 bases from V and 2 from J, leaving 9 bases between them. The CDR3 has 15 amino acids. The V gene's germline CDR1 is SGHRS and CDR2 YFSETQ. The CDR3 spells CASSLVSGGNQPQHF. In DNA form, the CDR3 reads TGCGCCAGCAGCTTGGTGTCAGGGGGCAATCAGCCCCAGCATTTT.

In this sample, this clone turned up once. The chain couples TRBV19 to TRBJ1-1; unclear D gene. The CDR3 spans 13 residues. The V end was cut by 4 bases, the J end by 1 base, with 7 bases between. Germline loops: CDR1 LNHDA, CDR2 SQIVND (reference sequence). The CDR3 DNA follows: TGTGCCAGTAGTAACACAGAGAACACTGAAGCTTTCTTT. It is translated as CASSNTENTEAFF.

CDR3 residues: CASSEGLGSQPQHF. The CDR3 DNA follows: TGTGCCAGCAGTGAAGGGTTGGGGAGTCAGCCCCAGCATTTT. This rearrangement joins TRBV6-1 to TRBJ1-5; D is undetermined. Per germline, CDR1 MNHNS and CDR2 SASEGT. The CDR3 covers 14 residues. Trimming shortened V by 1 base and J by 6 bases, and 10 bases separated the two germline ends.

V and J are TRBV29-1 and TRBJ1-2, with D tentatively TRBD1 (6 bases). The CDR3 is made up of 13 amino acids. Trimming left V 1 base short and J 5 bases short, with 11 bases between. Germline CDR1 is SQVTM and CDR2 is ANQGSEA. DNA for the CDR3: TGCAGCGTTGAAGTCGACAGGTCGTATGGCTACACCTTC. This encodes CSVEVDRSYGYTF.

The J gene is TRBJ2-7, the V gene TRBV12-3 or TRBV12-4, with D perhaps matching TRBD1 (6 bases). Trimming shortened V by 7 bases and J by 6 bases, and 16 bases separated the two germline ends. This CDR3 contains 13 residues. This CDR3 is CASTHGDISEQYF. The CDR3 DNA reads as TGTGCCAGCACCCACGGGGACATCAGCGAGCAGTACTTC.

The chain couples TRBV30 to TRBJ1-1; perhaps TRBD1 as D (6 bases). V was cut by 3 bases and J by 1 base, with 9 bases left in between. This CDR3 contains 13 residues. The V gene's germline CDR1 is GTSNPN and CDR2 SVGIG (reference sequence). In DNA form, the CDR3 reads TGTGCCTGGAGGTTGACAGGGAACACTGAAGCTTTCTTT. It encodes CAWRLTGNTEAFF.